The 15 T cell receptor beta chains reported below all come from one sample, sequenced in a study of T cells in Graves' hyperthyroidism and ophthalmopathy. Amplification of TCR beta CDR3 regions was performed using RNA transcripts as template. The HTBI primer set drove a first-round RT-PCR of the TCR CDR3. TCRdb itself ran the multiplex PCR reads through MiXCR, one entry per CDR3 protein. The data contain over 650,000 distinct CDR3 sequences, about 16% of them singletons. The sequencing input was blood. These TCRs come from a man between 18 and 35 years old with Graves' hyperthyroidism.

This clonotype occurred many times. The chain uses TRBV7-3 and TRBJ2-1, with 7 positions matching TRBD2. The trim removed 1 base at V and 7 bases at J, leaving 10 bases unmatched. The CDR3 totals 16 residues. Germline V gene data show CDR1 as SGHTA and CDR2 as FQGTGA. CDR3 in amino acids: CASSLNAGEYLNEQFF. In DNA, the CDR3 is TGTGCCAGCAGCTTAAATGCGGGAGAGTATCTGAATGAGCAGTTCTTC.

The V call is TRBV2, the J call TRBJ2-5; no clear D gene. Per germline, CDR1 SNHLY and CDR2 FYNNEI. This CDR3 spans 12 amino acids. Trimming cost V 6 bases and J 2 bases, with 7 bases left between them. CDR3 region: CASRDMQETQYF. DNA of the CDR3: TGTGCCAGCAGAGACATGCAAGAGACCCAGTACTTC.

The chain employs TRBV7-9 and TRBJ2-7; 10 bases agree with TRBD2. There are 15 residues in the CDR3. V was pared by 7 bases and J by 5 bases, with 11 bases of the junction left unmatched. Germline loops: CDR1 SEHNR, CDR2 FQNEAQ (reference sequence). CDR3 sequence: CASISPSGSLNEQYF. CDR3 bases: TGTGCCAGCATAAGTCCTAGCGGGAGTCTCAACGAGCAGTACTTC.

This clonotype has ten or more counts. This chain uses TRBV7-6 with TRBJ2-1; 12 positions match TRBD2. The ends lost 7 bases at V and 10 bases at J; junction bases unmatched: 11. This CDR3 has 15 amino acids. Germline V gene data show CDR1 as SGHVS and CDR2 as FNYEAQ. The CDR3 loop reads CASTLGASGREEQFF. The CDR3 coding sequence is TGTGCCAGCACCCTAGGGGCTAGCGGGAGGGAGGAGCAGTTCTTC. The full variable domain, its missing parts supplied by reference TRBV7-6 and TRBJ2-1, is GAGVSQSPRYKVTKRGQDVALRCDPISGHVSLYWYRQALGQGPEFLTYFNYEAQQDKSGLPNDRFSAERPEGSISTLTIQRTEQRDSAMYRCASTLGASGREEQFFGPGTRLTVL.

This clonotype was observed many times. The chain links TRBV6-2 or TRBV6-3 to TRBJ2-7; possible D gene TRBD2, 6 bases. The CDR3 contains 12 residues. Germline V CDR1 and CDR2: MNHEY, SVGEGT. Trimming took 5 bases from V and 3 from J, leaving 8 bases between them. The CDR3 is CASSGGYYEQYF. DNA of the CDR3: TGTGCCAGCAGTGGGGGGTACTACGAGCAGTACTTC.

The table lists this clonotype with many counts. The V gene is TRBV24-1, the J gene TRBJ2-2; no reliable D call. The V and J ends lost 3 bases and 1 base respectively, with 8 bases between them. The germline CDR1 and CDR2 sequences are KGHDR and SFDVKD. The CDR3 has 15 residues. CDR3 nucleotides: TGTGCCACCAGTGATCCGGACCGGAACACCGGGGAGCTGTTTTTT. It codes for CATSDPDRNTGELFF.

This chain links TRBV28 with TRBJ2-7; 11 bases line up with TRBD2. The CDR3 consists of 16 residues. Germline V lookup: CDR1 MDHEN, CDR2 SYDVKM. The V gene end was trimmed by 5 bases and the J gene end by 2 bases; junction bases not matched to a gene: 8. The CDR3 region has the DNA TGTGCCAGCAGTCCCCGGGTAGCGGGAGGGGCCTACGAGCAGTACTTC. This translates into CASSPRVAGGAYEQYF.

There are many counts of this clonotype. The chain recombines TRBV28 with TRBJ2-1; D assignment may be TRBD1 or TRBD2 (7 bases each). CDR1 MDHEN and CDR2 SYDVKM come from the germline V gene. V dropped 6 bases and J dropped 7 bases, with 16 bases sitting between them. This CDR3 spans 14 amino acids. The CDR3 region is CASSPGGARNEQFF. The CDR3 region has the DNA TGTGCCAGCAGCCCAGGGGGGGCCAGAAATGAGCAGTTCTTC. Combining the CDR3 with reference TRBV28 and TRBJ2-1 gives the whole variable domain DVKVTQSSRYLVKRTGEKVFLECVQDMDHENMFWYRQDPGLGLRLIYFSYDVKMKEKGDIPEGYSVSREKKERFSLILESASTNQTSMYLCASSPGGARNEQFFGPGTRLTVL.

This clonotype has only a few counts. The chain links TRBV27 to TRBJ2-2, with D tentatively TRBD1 or TRBD2 (8 bases each). V was cut by 5 bases and J by 4 bases, with 26 bases left in between. The CDR3 contains 19 residues. Germline V gene sequence: CDR1 MNHEY, CDR2 SMNVEV (reference sequence). The CDR3, as DNA: TGTGCCAGCAGTCCCCCCGGACAGGGCGGGAGGACCCCCACCGGGGAGCTGTTTTTT. Amino acid sequence: CASSPPGQGGRTPTGELFF.

This chain connects TRBV29-1 to TRBJ1-3, with D uncertain. V dropped 5 bases and J dropped 2 bases, with 7 bases sitting between them. This CDR3 region has 12 residues. Germline CDR1 SQVTM, CDR2 ANQGSEA. CDR3 amino acids: CSVSSPGNTIYF. CDR3 coding DNA: TGCAGCGTTTCTTCCCCTGGAAACACCATATATTTT.

This clonotype was counted ten times or more. J is TRBJ2-5 and V is TRBV27; D might be TRBD2 (5 bases). The CDR3 length is 15 residues. Deletions cut 8 bases from V and 1 base from J, with 17 bases between. Germline V gives CDR1 MNHEY, CDR2 SMNVEV (reference sequence). Written as DNA, the CDR3 is TGTGCCAGCGGCAACCCCCACGAGGGCCAAGAGACCCAGTACTTC. Translation: CASGNPHEGQETQYF.

A few counts support this clonotype. The gene calls are TRBV18 and TRBJ2-1; 13 nucleotides match TRBD2. Unmatched junction bases numbered 4, after V lost 0 bases and J lost 8 bases. The germline V gene has CDR1 KGHSH and CDR2 LQKENI. The CDR3 totals 16 residues. This chain's CDR3 is CASSPPLAGGPHEQFF. The CDR3 region has the DNA TGTGCCAGCTCACCACCACTAGCGGGAGGGCCCCATGAGCAGTTCTTC.

The chain uses TRBV11-3 and TRBJ2-3; perhaps TRBD1 as D (5 bases). The germline V gene has CDR1 SGHNT and CDR2 YENEEA. Trimming pared 5 bases from V and 6 bases from J, leaving 39 bases between. The CDR3 spans 22 residues. The DNA for the CDR3 is TGTGCCAGCAGCCTTGGGCCGGTGGGGTTTAAGCAAGGGGCGGTCGTCAGGGATACGCAGTATTTT. Protein: CASSLGPVGFKQGAVVRDTQYF.

At least ten counts were recorded for this clonotype. The CDR3 sequence is CAISGHRDAGPSGLNYNEQFF. CDR3 nucleotide sequence: TGTGCCATCAGTGGACACCGGGACGCGGGTCCTTCCGGGTTAAACTACAATGAGCAGTTCTTC. This sequence joins TRBV10-3 and TRBJ2-1; D possibly uses TRBD1 or TRBD2 (5 bases each). CDR3 length: 21 residues. V lost 4 bases, J lost 3 bases, and 31 bases lay in between. Germline V gives CDR1 ENHRY, CDR2 SYGVKD.

The chain has TRBV24-1 and TRBJ2-2, with D tentatively TRBD1 or TRBD2 (5 bases each). Germline loops: CDR1 KGHDR, CDR2 SFDVKD. Trimming stripped 5 bases from V and 1 base from J, with 7 bases between. The CDR3 runs to 14 residues. CDR3 sequence: CATSGDLNTGELFF. CDR3 nucleotide sequence: TGTGCCACCAGTGGGGACCTGAACACCGGGGAGCTGTTTTTT.